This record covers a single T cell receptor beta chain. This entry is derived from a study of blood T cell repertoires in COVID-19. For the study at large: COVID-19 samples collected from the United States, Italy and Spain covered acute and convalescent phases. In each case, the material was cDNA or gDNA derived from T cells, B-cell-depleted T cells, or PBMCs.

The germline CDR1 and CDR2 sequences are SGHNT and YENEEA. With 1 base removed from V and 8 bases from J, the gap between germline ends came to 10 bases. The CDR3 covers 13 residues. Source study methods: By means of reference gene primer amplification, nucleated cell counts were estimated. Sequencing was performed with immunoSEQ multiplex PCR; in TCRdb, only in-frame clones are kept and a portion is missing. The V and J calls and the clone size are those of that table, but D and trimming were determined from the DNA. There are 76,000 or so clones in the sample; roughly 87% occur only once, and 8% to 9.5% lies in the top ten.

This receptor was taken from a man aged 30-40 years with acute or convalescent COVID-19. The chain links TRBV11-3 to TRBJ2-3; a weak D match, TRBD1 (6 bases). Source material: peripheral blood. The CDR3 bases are TGTGCCAGCAGCTTAGGGGGGCTCGGTACGCAGTATTTT. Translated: CASSLGGLGTQYF.